This is a list of T cell receptor beta chains from one sample in a study of PD-L1 blockade in urothelial cancer. This table comes from immunoSEQ multiplex PCR, and its TCRdb copy is limited to in-frame clones, with some not included. The repertoire holds about 88,000 clones, 85% to 95% seen once, with 8% to 9.5% in the top ten. The specimen was PBMCs, collected around atezolizumab (anti-PD-L1) treatment. These receptors came from a man in his sixties with urothelial cancer. Each CDR3 is given with its conserved first and last residue. D genes are given only for firm matches. Some rows mark clone size as missing; the rest say once, few, many or name a class of expanded clone.

clone_size	d_call	j_call	v_call	cdr3_nt	cdr3_aa
once	NA	TRBJ2-7	TRBV18	TGTGCCAGCTCACTATCGCGCATTACCTACGAGCAGTACTTC	CASSLSRITYEQYF
NA	NA	TRBJ2-7	TRBV7-8	TGTGCCAGCAGCTCCAGAAGGAGGGTAGAACCTTACGAGCAGTACTTC	CASSSRRRVEPYEQYF
NA	NA	TRBJ2-7	TRBV7-9	TGTGCCAGCAGCTTCGGCGGAGAGCAGTACTTC	CASSFGGEQYF
NA	NA	TRBJ2-7	TRBV4-3	TGCGCCAGCAGCCAACAACTAGCTGACTACGAGCAGTACTTC	CASSQQLADYEQYF
NA	NA	TRBJ2-7	TRBV28	TGTGCCAGCAACACACAGGGCTTCCTCTCCTACGAGCAGTACTTC	CASNTQGFLSYEQYF
NA	NA	TRBJ1-5	TRBV30	TGTGCCTGGAGTACTGGGGGCGAGCAGCCCCAGCATTTT	CAWSTGGEQPQHF
once	NA	TRBJ1-1	TRBV30	TGTGCCTGGAGTGTTCAGGACAGCACTGAAGCTTTCTTT	CAWSVQDSTEAFF
NA	NA	TRBJ1-1	TRBV6-7	TGTGCCAGCAGTTACGGGAGGGTCCAACCAACGAACACTGAAGCTTTCTTT	CASSYGRVQPTNTEAFF
NA	NA	TRBJ1-2	TRBV5-4	TGTGCCAGCAGCTTGCTTTCGGGGACATCTAACTATGGCTACACCTTC	CASSLLSGTSNYGYTF
NA	NA	TRBJ2-7	TRBV6-5	TGTGCCAGCAGTTACTTACAGGGTTCAAAATATGAGCAGTACTTC	CASSYLQGSKYEQYF
NA	NA	TRBJ2-1	TRBV27	TGTGCCAGCAGTTTATTAAGCACGGCAGGCCCTTCTGGCAATGAGCAGTTCTTC	CASSLLSTAGPSGNEQFF
NA	TRBD1	TRBJ1-2	TRBV12-5	TGTGCTAGTGGTTTGGGACAGGGGGTCTATGGCTACACCTTC	CASGLGQGVYGYTF
NA	NA	TRBJ2-3	TRBV4-3	TGCGCCAGCAGCCAACTCCTCGGGGAATCCGTCACAGATACGCAGTATTTT	CASSQLLGESVTDTQYF
NA	NA	TRBJ1-2	TRBV7-2	TGTGCCAGCAGCTTTATCCAGGGGCAAGAGGAAGGCTACACCTTC	CASSFIQGQEEGYTF
NA	NA	TRBJ1-5	TRBV9	TGTGCCAGCAGCGGAGGTCAGGGGACCAATCAGCCCCAGCATTTT	CASSGGQGTNQPQHF
NA	TRBD1	TRBJ2-3	TRBV29-1	TGCAGCGTTACCGGGACAGGGAGCACAGATACGCAGTATTTT	CSVTGTGSTDTQYF
NA	NA	TRBJ2-7	TRBV10-3	TGTGCCATCAGTGAGTCTCCTTACGAGCAGTACTTC	CAISESPYEQYF
few	TRBD2	TRBJ2-5	TRBV6-5	TGTGCCAGCAAGGATAGCGGGTGGTACCAAGAGACCCAGTACTTC	CASKDSGWYQETQYF
NA	TRBD1	TRBJ1-3	TRBV10-3	TGTGCCATCAGTGAGTCTTTGACAGGGGTGAGGTCTGGAAACACCATATATTTT	CAISESLTGVRSGNTIYF
NA	TRBD1	TRBJ1-5	TRBV4-3	TGCGCCAGCAGCCAAGATCAGGGGGGGCCCCAGCATTTT	CASSQDQGGPQHF
NA	TRBD1	TRBJ2-7	TRBV5-1	TGCGCCAGCAGGATCGGGACAGGGATCTCCTACGAGCAGTACTTC	CASRIGTGISYEQYF
NA	TRBD1	TRBJ1-5	TRBV5-1	TGCGCCAGCAGCTTGGACACTTCCTCAGGGGGTCAGCCCCAGCATTTT	CASSLDTSSGGQPQHF
once	NA	TRBJ1-2	TRBV30	TGTGCCTTCACACAACAGGTTTCGAACACCTTC	CAFTQQVSNTF
NA	NA	TRBJ1-6	TRBV4-3	TGCGCCAGCAGCCAAGATTACGTGAGCTCCTATAATTCACCCCTCCACTTT	CASSQDYVSSYNSPLHF
NA	NA	TRBJ1-2	TRBV7-9	TGTGCCGGAGTACAGGGTAACTATGGCTACACCTTC	CAGVQGNYGYTF
NA	NA	TRBJ1-2	TRBV6-1	TGTGCCAGCAGTGAGGTGAGGAGGGGAGGCTACACCTTC	CASSEVRRGGYTF
NA	NA	TRBJ2-7	TRBV2	TGTGCCAGCAGGGGAGCCCTGACCAACGAGCAGTACTTC	CASRGALTNEQYF
NA	TRBD1	TRBJ2-3	TRBV15	TGTGCCACCAGCAGGGGGACAGGGCAGAGCACAGATACGCAGTATTTT	CATSRGTGQSTDTQYF
NA	NA	TRBJ1-5	TRBV9	TGTGCCAGCAGCGTAGGGTCAGACGTCGGGAATCAGCCCCAGCATTTT	CASSVGSDVGNQPQHF
NA	NA	TRBJ1-2	TRBV7-9	TGTGCCAGCACCCCATCGGGGGGAAATGGCTACACCTTC	CASTPSGGNGYTF
NA	TRBD1	TRBJ1-2	TRBV28	TGTGCCAGCAGCAAACCGGGACAGCAATATGGCTACACCTTC	CASSKPGQQYGYTF
NA	NA	TRBJ2-7	TRBV9	TGTGCCAGCAGCGTATTCGGGGACGAGCAGTACTTC	CASSVFGDEQYF
NA	NA	TRBJ1-1	TRBV25-1	TGTGCCAGCCAATCTGGAGGAGGGGCTTTCTTT	CASQSGGGAFF
NA	NA	TRBJ1-2	TRBV6-5	TGTGCCAGCAGTTACTCGATCGGGGGAGGCTACACCTTC	CASSYSIGGGYTF
NA	TRBD1	TRBJ2-7	TRBV7-9	TGTGCCAGCAGCTTTGGGGACAGGGTAGGAGAGCAGTACTTC	CASSFGDRVGEQYF
NA	NA	TRBJ2-1	TRBV19	TGTGCCAGTACCACTGGCTCCTACAATGAGCAGTTCTTC	CASTTGSYNEQFF
NA	NA	TRBJ1-5	TRBV28	TGTGCCAGCAGTTTATACAGAGGCAATCAGCCCCAGCATTTT	CASSLYRGNQPQHF
NA	NA	TRBJ1-1	TRBV2	TGTGCCAGTTCGAGGGCAGACACAATGAACACTGAAGCTTTCTTT	CASSRADTMNTEAFF
NA	NA	TRBJ1-3	TRBV21-1	TGTGCCAGCAGCGAGACCGGAGGCACCATATATTTT	CASSETGGTIYF
NA	TRBD1	TRBJ1-5	TRBV25-1	TGTGCCAGCAGTGAGACAGGGTTCGGGCAGCCCCAGCATTTT	CASSETGFGQPQHF
NA	TRBD1	TRBJ2-7	TRBV7-6	TGTGCCAGCAGTCTTAGGACAGGGGAAACCTACGAGCAGTACTTC	CASSLRTGETYEQYF
NA	NA	TRBJ2-1	TRBV9	TGTGCCAGCAGCGTAGCAGGGCAGAGAAGCCTTGGTGAGCAGTTCTTC	CASSVAGQRSLGEQFF
NA	TRBD2	TRBJ2-2	TRBV10-3	TGTGCCATCGCCCAAGGACTAGCGGGTGAAGGGGAGCTGTTTTTT	CAIAQGLAGEGELFF
NA	NA	TRBJ1-1	TRBV2	TGTGCCAGCAGTGAAACCCGGGACACCACTGAAGCTTTCTTT	CASSETRDTTEAFF
NA	NA	TRBJ2-5	TRBV7-9	TGTGCCAGCAGCCACGGGACTTTGGCGGTACAAGAGACCCAGTACTTC	CASSHGTLAVQETQYF
NA	TRBD2	TRBJ2-1	TRBV9	TGTGCCAGCAGCGTAGTATCTACGGGGGGCAATGAGCAGTTCTTC	CASSVVSTGGNEQFF
NA	TRBD2	TRBJ2-5	TRBV7-9	TGTGCCAGCAGCTTAGCGGGACTAGCGGGAAGGGAGACCCAGTACTTC	CASSLAGLAGRETQYF
NA	TRBD1	TRBJ1-2	TRBV30	TGTGCCTGGAGCATGGGACAGACGGTTGGCTACACCTTC	CAWSMGQTVGYTF
NA	NA	TRBJ2-1	TRBV29-1	TGCAGCGTTGACCGGGGGTACAATGAGCAGTTCTTC	CSVDRGYNEQFF
NA	TRBD1	TRBJ1-5	TRBV5-5	TGTGCCAGCAGCTTGGGAGGACAGGGCAATCAGCCCCAGCATTTT	CASSLGGQGNQPQHF
NA	NA	TRBJ1-6	TRBV9	TGTGCCAGCAGCGTAGGCCCGGGGGGGGCAGGTAATTCACCCCTCCACTTT	CASSVGPGGAGNSPLHF
NA	TRBD1	TRBJ2-7	TRBV6-5	TGTGCCCCAGGGGACAGGTCTAAAAGCGGGCAGTACTTC	CAPGDRSKSGQYF
NA	NA	TRBJ2-5	TRBV5-1	TGCGCCAGCAGCTTTTTGGAGGGCGAGACCCAGTACTTC	CASSFLEGETQYF
NA	TRBD2	TRBJ2-3	TRBV9	TGTGCCAGCAGCGTAGGGTTGACTAGCGGGAGCACAGATACGCAGTATTTT	CASSVGLTSGSTDTQYF
once	TRBD2	TRBJ2-3	TRBV4-1	TGCGCCAGCAGCCAAGTGACTAGCGGGAGGGGGGTTGCGCAGTATTTT	CASSQVTSGRGVAQYF
NA	TRBD2	TRBJ2-1	TRBV28	TGTGCCAGCAGTGGCGGCGGGAGCATTTCCTACAATGAGCAGTTCTTC	CASSGGGSISYNEQFF
few	TRBD2	TRBJ2-5	TRBV6-5	TGTGCCAGCAGTTACCCGACTAGCGGGGGACAAGAGACCCAGTACTTC	CASSYPTSGGQETQYF